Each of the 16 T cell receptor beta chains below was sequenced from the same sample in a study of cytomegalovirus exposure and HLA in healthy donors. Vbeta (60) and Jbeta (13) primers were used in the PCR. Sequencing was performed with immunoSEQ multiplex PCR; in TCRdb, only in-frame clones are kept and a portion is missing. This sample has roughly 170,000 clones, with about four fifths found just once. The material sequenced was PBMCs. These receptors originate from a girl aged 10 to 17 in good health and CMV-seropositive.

The CDR3 DNA is TGTGCCAGCAGCTTAGATTCCGGACAGAGCTACCAAGAGACCCAGTACTTC. This encodes CASSLDSGQSYQETQYF. The V call is TRBV11-3, the J call TRBJ2-5; tentative D call: TRBD1 (6 bases). The CDR3 is made up of 17 amino acids. Germline values: CDR1 SGHNT, CDR2 YENEEA. V shed 0 bases and J shed 0 bases, with 14 bases lying between them.

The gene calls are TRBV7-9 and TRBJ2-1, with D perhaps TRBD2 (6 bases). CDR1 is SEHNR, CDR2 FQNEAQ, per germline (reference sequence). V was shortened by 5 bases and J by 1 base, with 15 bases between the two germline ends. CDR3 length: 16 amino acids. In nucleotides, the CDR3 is TGTGCCAGCAGCGTGTCCTTCCGGGGGTCCTACAATGAGCAGTTCTTC. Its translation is CASSVSFRGSYNEQFF.

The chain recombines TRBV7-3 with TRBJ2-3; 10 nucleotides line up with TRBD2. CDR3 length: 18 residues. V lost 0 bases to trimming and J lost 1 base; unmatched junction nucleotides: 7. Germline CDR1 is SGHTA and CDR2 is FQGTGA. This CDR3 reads CASSLTSGGGGGTDTQYF. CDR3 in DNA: TGTGCCAGCAGCTTAACCAGCGGGGGGGGTGGGGGCACAGATACGCAGTATTTT.

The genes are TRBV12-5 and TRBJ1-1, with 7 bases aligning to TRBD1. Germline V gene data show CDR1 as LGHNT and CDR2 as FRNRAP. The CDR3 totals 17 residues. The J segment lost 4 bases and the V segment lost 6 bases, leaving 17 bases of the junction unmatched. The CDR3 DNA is TGTGCTAGTGGGTTCGCGGGGCCGAGGGGGCACAGCACTGAAGCTTTCTTT. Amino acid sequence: CASGFAGPRGHSTEAFF.

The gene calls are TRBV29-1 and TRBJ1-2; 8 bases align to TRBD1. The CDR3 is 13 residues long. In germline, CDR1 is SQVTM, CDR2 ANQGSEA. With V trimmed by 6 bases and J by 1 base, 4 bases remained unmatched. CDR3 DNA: TGCAGCGTCCGGACAGGGCTTAACTATGGCTACACCTTC. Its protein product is CSVRTGLNYGYTF.

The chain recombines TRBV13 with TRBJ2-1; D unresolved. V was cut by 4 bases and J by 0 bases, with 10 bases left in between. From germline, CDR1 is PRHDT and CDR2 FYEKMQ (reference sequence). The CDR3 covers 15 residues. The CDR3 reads CASSSAPSSYNEQFF. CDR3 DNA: TGTGCCAGCAGCTCCGCTCCGAGCTCCTACAATGAGCAGTTCTTC.

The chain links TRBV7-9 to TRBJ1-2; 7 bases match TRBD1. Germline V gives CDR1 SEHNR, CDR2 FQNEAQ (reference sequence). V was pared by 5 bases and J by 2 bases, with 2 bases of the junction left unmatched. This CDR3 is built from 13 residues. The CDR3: CASSKTGNYGYTF. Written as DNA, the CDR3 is TGTGCCAGCAGCAAGACAGGGAACTATGGCTACACCTTC.

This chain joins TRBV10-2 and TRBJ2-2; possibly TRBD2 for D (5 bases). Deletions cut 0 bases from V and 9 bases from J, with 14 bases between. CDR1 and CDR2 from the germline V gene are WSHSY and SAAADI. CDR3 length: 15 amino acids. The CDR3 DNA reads TGCGCCAGCAGTGAGTCGAGGGCAACTCCTCGGGAGCTGTTTTTT. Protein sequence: CASSESRATPRELFF.

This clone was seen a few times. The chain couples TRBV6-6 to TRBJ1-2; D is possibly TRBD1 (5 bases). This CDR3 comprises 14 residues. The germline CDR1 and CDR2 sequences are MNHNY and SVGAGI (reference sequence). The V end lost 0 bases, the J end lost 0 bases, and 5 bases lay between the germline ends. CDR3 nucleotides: TGTGCCAGCAGTTACTCGACAGCTAACTATGGCTACACCTTC. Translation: CASSYSTANYGYTF.

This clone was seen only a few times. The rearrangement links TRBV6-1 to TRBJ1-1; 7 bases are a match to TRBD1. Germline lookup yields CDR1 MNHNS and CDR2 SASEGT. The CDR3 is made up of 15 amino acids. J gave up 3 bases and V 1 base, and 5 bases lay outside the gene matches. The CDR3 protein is CASSEEGRGDTEAFF. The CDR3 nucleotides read TGTGCCAGCAGTGAAGAGGGCAGGGGGGACACTGAAGCTTTCTTT.

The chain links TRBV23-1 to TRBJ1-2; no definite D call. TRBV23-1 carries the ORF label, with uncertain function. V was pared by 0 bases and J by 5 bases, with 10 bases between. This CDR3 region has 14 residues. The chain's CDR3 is CASSQSAGRYGYTF. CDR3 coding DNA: TGCGCCAGCAGTCAATCCGCGGGCCGGTATGGCTACACCTTC.

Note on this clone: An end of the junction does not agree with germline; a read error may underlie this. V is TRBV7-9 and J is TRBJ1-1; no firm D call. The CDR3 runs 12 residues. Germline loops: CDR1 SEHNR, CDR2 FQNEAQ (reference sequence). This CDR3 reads CSSSLGTDEAFF. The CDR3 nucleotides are TGTTCCAGCAGCCTGGGTACAGATGAAGCTTTCTTT.

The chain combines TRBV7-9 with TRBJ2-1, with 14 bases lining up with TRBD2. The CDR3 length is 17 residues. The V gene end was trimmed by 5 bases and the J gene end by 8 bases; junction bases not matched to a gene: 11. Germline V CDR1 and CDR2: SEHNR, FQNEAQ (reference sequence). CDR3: CASSPGLAGGLHHEQFF. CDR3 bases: TGTGCCAGCAGCCCCGGACTAGCGGGGGGTCTACACCATGAGCAGTTCTTC.

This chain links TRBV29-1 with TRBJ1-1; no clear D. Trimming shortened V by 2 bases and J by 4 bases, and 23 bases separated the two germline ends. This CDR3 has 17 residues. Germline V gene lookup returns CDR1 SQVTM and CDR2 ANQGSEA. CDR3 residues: CSVEKETLRLTSTEAFF. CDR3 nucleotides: TGCAGCGTTGAAAAGGAGACTTTAAGGCTAACGAGCACTGAAGCTTTCTTT.

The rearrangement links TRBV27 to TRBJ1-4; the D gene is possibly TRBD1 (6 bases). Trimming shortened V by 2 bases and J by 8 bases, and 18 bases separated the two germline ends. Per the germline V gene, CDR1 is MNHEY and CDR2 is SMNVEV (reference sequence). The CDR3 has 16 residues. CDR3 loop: CASSLHSTGTGEKLFF. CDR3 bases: TGTGCCAGCAGTTTACACTCAACAGGGACGGGCGAAAAACTGTTTTTT.

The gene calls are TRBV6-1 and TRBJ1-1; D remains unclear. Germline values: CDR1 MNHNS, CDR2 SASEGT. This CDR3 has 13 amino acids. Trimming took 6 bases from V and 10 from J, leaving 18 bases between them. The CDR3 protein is CASSMTQALSAFF. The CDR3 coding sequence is TGTGCCAGCAGCATGACCCAGGCACTGTCAGCTTTCTTT.